These 5 T cell receptor beta chains originate from one sample sequenced in a study of OX40 agonist ivuxolimab in advanced cancers. Sequencing was performed with immunoSEQ multiplex PCR; in TCRdb, only in-frame clones are kept and a portion is missing. The sample holds around 84,000 clones, 90% to 95% seen once. The input for sequencing was CD4+ or CD8+ T cells sorted from blood, taken in a trial of the OX40 agonist ivuxolimab. Source of these receptors: an adult with an advanced solid tumor such as melanoma, head and neck, liver or kidney cancer.

The V gene is TRBV6-5, the J gene TRBJ1-2; the D is unclear. In germline, CDR1 is MNHEY, CDR2 SVGAGI. Trimming left V 5 bases short and J 2 bases short, with 12 bases between. This CDR3 spans 14 amino acids. The CDR3 coding sequence is TGTGCCAGCAGTCGGTCGCGCCAAAACTATGGCTACACCTTC. This sequence encodes CASSRSRQNYGYTF.

This clone was seen only once. This sequence joins TRBV5-4 and TRBJ2-7; 11 bases agree with TRBD2. Germline V gene sequence: CDR1 SGHNT, CDR2 YYREEE (reference sequence). The CDR3 consists of 15 residues. The V gene end was trimmed by 4 bases and the J gene end by 2 bases; junction bases not matched to a gene: 5. CDR3 sequence (DNA): TGTGCCAGCAGCCCCCCGACTAGCGGGGCCTACGAGCAGTACTTC. This translates into CASSPPTSGAYEQYF.

The CDR3 nucleotides read TGTGCCAGTAGTCCGACGGCGAACACTGAAGCTTTCTTT. It yields the protein CASSPTANTEAFF. The chain uses TRBV19 and TRBJ1-1; no clear D. Between the trimmed V and J ends, which lost 5 bases and 1 base, there was a span of 8 bases. The CDR3 length is 13 residues. The germline gives CDR1 LNHDA, CDR2 SQIVND (reference sequence).

The V and J genes are TRBV4-3 and TRBJ2-5; 11 positions agree with TRBD1. The V and J ends lost 3 bases and 4 bases, in that order; junction bases with no gene match: 1. CDR3 size: 14 residues. The germline CDR1 and CDR2 sequences are LGHNA and YSLEER. The CDR3 loop is CASSQGQGGETQYF. Written as DNA, the CDR3 is TGCGCCAGCAGCCAGGGACAGGGGGGAGAGACCCAGTACTTC.

Only a few counts were recorded for this clone. The rearrangement joins TRBV18 to TRBJ1-1; D is unresolved. Germline V lookup: CDR1 KGHSH, CDR2 LQKENI. Trimming pared 5 bases from V and 8 bases from J, leaving 12 bases between. The CDR3 consists of 12 residues. The CDR3 sequence is CASSAAEFEAFF. The CDR3 DNA reads TGTGCCAGCTCAGCCGCGGAGTTCGAAGCTTTCTTT.